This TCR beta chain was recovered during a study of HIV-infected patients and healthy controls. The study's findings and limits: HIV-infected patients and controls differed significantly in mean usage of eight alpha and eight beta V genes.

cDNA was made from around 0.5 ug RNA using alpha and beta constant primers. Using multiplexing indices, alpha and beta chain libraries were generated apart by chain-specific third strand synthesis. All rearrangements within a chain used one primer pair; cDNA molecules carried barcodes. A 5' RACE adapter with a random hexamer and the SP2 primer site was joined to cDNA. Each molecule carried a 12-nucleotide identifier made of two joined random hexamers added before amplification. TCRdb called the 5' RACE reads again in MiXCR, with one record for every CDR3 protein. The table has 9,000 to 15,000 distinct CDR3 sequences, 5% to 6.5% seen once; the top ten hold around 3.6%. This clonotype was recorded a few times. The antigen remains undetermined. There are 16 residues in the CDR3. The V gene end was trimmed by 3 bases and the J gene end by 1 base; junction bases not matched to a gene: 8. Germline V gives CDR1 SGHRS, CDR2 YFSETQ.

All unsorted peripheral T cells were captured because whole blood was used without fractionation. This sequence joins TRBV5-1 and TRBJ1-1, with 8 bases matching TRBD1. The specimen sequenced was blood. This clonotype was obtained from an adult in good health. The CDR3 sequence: CASSYQGARENTEAFF. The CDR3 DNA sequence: TGCGCCAGCAGCTACCAGGGGGCCCGCGAGAACACTGAAGCTTTCTTT. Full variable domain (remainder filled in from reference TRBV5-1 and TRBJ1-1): KAGVTQTPRYLIKTRGQQVTLSCSPISGHRSVSWYQQTPGQGLQFLFEYFSETQRNKGNFPGRFSGRQFSNSRSEMNVSTLELGDSALYLCASSYQGARENTEAFFGQGTRLTVV.